This entry lists 9 T cell receptor beta chains sequenced from one sample in a study of T cells expressing NK-cell markers. Reanalyzing the 5' RACE reads, TCRdb keeps one entry per CDR3 protein, without DNA. In all, the sample yields roughly 160,000 distinct CDR3 sequences. Sequencing used blood T cells: a sorted CD56 or NKG2C T cell subset, CD4+ or CD8+ T cells, or bulk PBMC T cells (not recorded which). These receptors were collected from a woman between 18 and 69 years old in good health.

This rearrangement joins TRBV3-1 to TRBJ2-6; TCRdb's D call, TRBD2, is unchecked because there is no DNA. This CDR3 comprises 17 residues. The germline V gene has CDR1 LGHDT and CDR2 YNNKEL (reference sequence). CDR3 residues: CASSQNGRASGANVLTF.

The chain combines TRBV25-1 with TRBJ2-5; no DNA is available, so the TRBD2 call from TCRdb remains unchecked. Germline V gene sequence: CDR1 MGHDK, CDR2 SYGVNS. The CDR3 extends over 16 amino acids. The CDR3 sequence is CASSELGLADQETQYF.

The chain has TRBV7-9 and TRBJ1-1. Germline loops: CDR1 SEHNR, CDR2 FQNEAQ (reference sequence). The CDR3 loop spans 12 amino acids. CDR3: CASSLPGTEAFF.

The chain recombines TRBV29-1 with TRBJ1-4; absent DNA, TCRdb's TRBD1 call cannot be checked. In germline, CDR1 is SQVTM, CDR2 ANQGSEA. This CDR3 comprises 13 residues. The CDR3 here is CSVGVTTNEKLFF. Full variable domain (missing parts from reference TRBV29-1 and TRBJ1-4): SAVISQKPSRDICQRGTSLTIQCQVDSQVTMMFWYRQQPGQSLTLIATANQGSEATYESGFVIDKFPISRPNLTFSTLTVSNMSPEDSSIYLCSVGVTTNEKLFFGSGTQLSVL.

CDR3 protein: CSASDQGSSTAFF. The genes are TRBV20-1 and TRBJ1-1; the D call from TCRdb, TRBD1, cannot be confirmed without DNA. The CDR3 consists of 13 residues. Germline values: CDR1 DFQATT, CDR2 SNEGSKA (reference sequence).

The rearrangement joins TRBV4-1 to TRBJ1-1. Per germline, CDR1 MGHRA and CDR2 YSYEKL. This CDR3 is 15 amino acids long. This CDR3 is CASSQDPGTSTEAFF.

The CDR3 reads CASSPRGTSGAYNEQFF. The V gene is TRBV18, the J gene TRBJ2-1; without DNA, the TCRdb call of TRBD2 cannot be checked. CDR3 length equals 17 residues. CDR1 KGHSH and CDR2 LQKENI come from the germline V gene.

The chain has TRBV7-8 and TRBJ2-1; checking the TCRdb D call of TRBD1 is not possible without DNA. The CDR3 length is 14 residues. Germline-derived CDR1 and CDR2 are SGHVS and FQNEAQ. CDR3 amino acids: CASSSPGRHNEQFF.

V is TRBV28 and J is TRBJ2-1; TCRdb selects TRBD2, and the lack of DNA leaves this call unchecked. This CDR3 is built from 15 residues. The germline CDR1 and CDR2 sequences are MDHEN and SYDVKM. This chain's CDR3 is CASSPSGGVGNEQFF.